This T cell receptor beta chain was observed in a study of Ad26.COV2.S vaccination and SARS-CoV-2 variants. Sequencing used immunoSEQ multiplex PCR; TCRdb keeps in-frame clones, though not all of them. The sample has more than 250,000 clones; about 90% are singletons. The CDR3 has 14 residues. Trimming shortened V by 2 bases and J by 4 bases, and 6 bases separated the two germline ends. Germline CDR1 reads ENHRY; CDR2 reads SYGVKD. The treatment denotes: roughly 18 received Ad26.COV2.S at low or high dose, single or two shots; roughly 5 received placebo; per-sample allocation not given. The study sampled participants on day 63 after the first vaccine or placebo injection. The administered vaccine (an Ad26 vector) expressed Wuhan-strain SARS-CoV-2 spike.

This sequence was found in a person between 18 and 65 years old who received the Ad26.COV2.S COVID-19 vaccine or a placebo. The rearrangement uses TRBV10-3 and TRBJ2-6; perhaps TRBD2 as D (5 bases). The sample in question was peripheral blood, obtained in a trial of Ad26.COV2.S vaccine versus placebo. The CDR3 DNA follows: TGTGCCATCAGTGAGCCGGGAGGGGCCAACGTCCTGACTTTC. Translated: CAISEPGGANVLTF.